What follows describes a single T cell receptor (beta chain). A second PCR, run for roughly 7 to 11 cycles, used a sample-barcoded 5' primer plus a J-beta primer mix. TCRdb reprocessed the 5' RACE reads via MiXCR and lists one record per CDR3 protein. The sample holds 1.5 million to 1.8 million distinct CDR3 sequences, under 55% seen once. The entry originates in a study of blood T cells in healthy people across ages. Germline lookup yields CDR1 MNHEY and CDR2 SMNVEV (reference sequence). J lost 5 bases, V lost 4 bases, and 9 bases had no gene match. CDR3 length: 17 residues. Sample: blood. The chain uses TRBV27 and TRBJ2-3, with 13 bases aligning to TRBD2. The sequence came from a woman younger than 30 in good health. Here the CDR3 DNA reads TGTGCCAGCAGTTCCCCCGGGACTAGCGGGATAGTAGATACGCAGTATTTT. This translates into CASSSPGTSGIVDTQYF.